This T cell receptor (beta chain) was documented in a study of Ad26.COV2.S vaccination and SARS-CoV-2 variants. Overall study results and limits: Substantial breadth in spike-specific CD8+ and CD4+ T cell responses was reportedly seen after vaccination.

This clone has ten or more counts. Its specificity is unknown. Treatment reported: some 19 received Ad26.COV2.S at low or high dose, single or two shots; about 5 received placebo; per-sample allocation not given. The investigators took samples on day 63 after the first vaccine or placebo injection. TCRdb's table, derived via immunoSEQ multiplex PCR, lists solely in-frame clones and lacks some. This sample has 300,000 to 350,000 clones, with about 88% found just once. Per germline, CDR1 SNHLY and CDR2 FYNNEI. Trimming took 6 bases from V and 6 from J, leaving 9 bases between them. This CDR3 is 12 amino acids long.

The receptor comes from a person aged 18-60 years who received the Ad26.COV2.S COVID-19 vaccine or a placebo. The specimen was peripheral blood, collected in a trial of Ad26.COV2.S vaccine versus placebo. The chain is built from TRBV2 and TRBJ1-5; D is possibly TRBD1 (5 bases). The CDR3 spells CASSQGAQPQHF. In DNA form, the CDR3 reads TGTGCCAGCAGCCAGGGCGCTCAGCCCCAGCATTTT.